These 16 T cell receptor beta chains share one sample of origin, sequenced in a study of early T cells in non-severe SARS-CoV-2 infection. TCRdb used MiXCR to reprocess the 5' RACE reads, holding one entry per CDR3 protein. Among over 60,000 distinct CDR3 sequences listed, around 13% were seen once. Specimen: whole blood. These receptors were obtained from an adult who was a healthcare worker with PCR-confirmed SARS-CoV-2 infection or an uninfected control (not recorded which).

Notes on this clonotype: Being one base from a much bigger clone, this may be a read error. The chain joins TRBV12-3 or TRBV12-4 to TRBJ2-2; D unresolved. This CDR3 region has 13 residues. The CDR3 sequence is CARSLRVTGELFF. The DNA of the CDR3 is TGTGCCCGCAGTTTACGGGTAACCGGGGAGCTGTTTTTT.

This clonotype was counted at least ten times. The rearrangement uses TRBV5-3 and TRBJ2-1, with 9 bases matching TRBD1. TRBV5-3 is marked as an open reading frame, function uncertain. Trimming removed 0 bases from V and 12 bases from J; junction bases left unmatched: 16. This CDR3 region has 17 residues. For the CDR3, the DNA is TGTGCCAGAAGCTTGGCCCCTCTGGGGACAGGGAAAATGGGGCAGTTCTTC. Its protein product is CARSLAPLGTGKMGQFF.

This clonotype was detected a few times. This chain links TRBV4-1 with TRBJ2-1, with a possible D match to TRBD2 (7 bases). The CDR3 contains 14 residues. Germline-derived CDR1 and CDR2 are MGHRA and YSYEKL. Trimming pared 1 base from V and 9 bases from J, leaving 13 bases between. The CDR3: CASSQGRGPPEQFF. The CDR3 bases are TGCGCCAGCAGCCAAGGGCGGGGGCCGCCTGAGCAGTTCTTC.

Many counts were recorded for this clonotype. The CDR3 protein is CASSYQGTDVYNEQFF. The CDR3 DNA is TGTGCCAGCAGCTACCAGGGGACGGATGTTTACAATGAGCAGTTCTTC. The rearrangement links TRBV7-2 to TRBJ2-1; D is possibly TRBD1 (6 bases). V shed 4 bases and J shed 4 bases, with 17 bases lying between them. CDR1 SGHTA and CDR2 FQGNSA come from the germline V gene. The CDR3 covers 16 residues. The entire variable domain, with the rest obtained from reference TRBV7-2 and TRBJ2-1, is as follows: GAGVSQSPSNKVTEKGKDVELRCDPISGHTALYWYRQSLGQGLEFLIYFQGNSAPDKSGLPSDRFSAERTGGSVSTLTIQRTQQEDSAVYLCASSYQGTDVYNEQFFGPGTRLTVL.

This clonotype was picked up many times. This sequence joins TRBV18 and TRBJ1-4; tentatively, D is TRBD1 (5 bases). This CDR3 region has 15 residues. Germline CDR1 KGHSH, CDR2 LQKENI. Trimming took 0 bases from V and 7 from J, leaving 12 bases between them. This CDR3 reads CASSPPSGASEKLFF. CDR3 in DNA: TGTGCCAGCTCACCACCGAGTGGGGCGAGTGAAAAACTGTTTTTT.

This clonotype occurred a few times. This chain links TRBV20-1 with TRBJ2-4, with D maybe TRBD2 (5 bases). The CDR3 contains 14 residues. Germline CDR1 reads DFQATT; CDR2 reads SNEGSKA (reference sequence). V was clipped by 2 bases and J by 1 base, with 9 bases between them. The CDR3 protein is CSARRGNAKNIQYF. CDR3 DNA sequence: TGCAGTGCTAGAAGAGGGAATGCCAAAAACATTCAGTACTTC.

There are a few counts of this clonotype. The CDR3 sequence: CASSLRTAGPERDSPLHF. The CDR3 coding sequence is TGTGCCAGCAGCCTTCGCACGGCAGGTCCCGAACGAGATTCACCCCTCCACTTT. The rearrangement uses TRBV3-1 and TRBJ1-6; D is uncertain. Trimming took off 4 bases at V and 8 bases at J, with 24 bases between the two ends. CDR3 length equals 18 residues. CDR1 and CDR2 (germline): LGHDT, YNNKEL (reference sequence).

Many counts were recorded for this clonotype. The J gene is TRBJ1-2, the V gene TRBV6-2 or TRBV6-3; possibly TRBD1 for D (5 bases). Germline CDR1 reads MNHEY; CDR2 reads SVGEGT. Trimming shortened V by 7 bases and J by 14 bases, and 23 bases separated the two germline ends. The CDR3 runs to 13 residues. The CDR3 DNA is TGTGCCAGCACCTCTCCTCCGACAGCAGAAGGGACCTTC. Residues: CASTSPPTAEGTF.

The chain couples TRBV9 to TRBJ2-2; D not certain. The CDR3 loop spans 14 amino acids. With 0 bases removed from V and 3 bases from J, the gap between germline ends came to 6 bases. Germline V lookup: CDR1 SGDLS, CDR2 YYNGEE. This CDR3 is CASSVEKDTGELFF. The CDR3 nucleotides are TGTGCCAGCAGCGTAGAAAAGGACACCGGGGAGCTGTTTTTT.

J is TRBJ2-7 and V is TRBV30, with D tentatively TRBD1 (5 bases). Trimming removed 0 bases at V and 5 bases at J, with 8 bases between. The CDR3 covers 12 residues. Germline V lookup: CDR1 GTSNPN, CDR2 SVGIG (reference sequence). The CDR3 spells CAWSVEGDEQYF. CDR3 bases: TGTGCCTGGAGTGTGGAAGGGGACGAGCAGTACTTC.

This clonotype occurred many times. The rearrangement uses TRBV7-8 and TRBJ1-1; no clear D. The germline gives CDR1 SGHVS, CDR2 FQNEAQ. This CDR3 has 15 residues. The V and J ends lost 0 bases and 6 bases respectively, with 14 bases between them. CDR3 DNA sequence: TGTGCCAGCAGCTTAGCGCGCACGCCGGATCCTGAAGCTTTCTTT. Translation gives CASSLARTPDPEAFF.

This clonotype was counted only a few times. This rearrangement joins TRBV3-1 to TRBJ1-2; a possible D gene is TRBD1 (6 bases). The CDR3 runs to 13 residues. With 1 base removed from V and 12 bases from J, the gap between germline ends came to 15 bases. Germline V lookup: CDR1 LGHDT, CDR2 YNNKEL (reference sequence). The chain's CDR3 is CASSQGVRGANTF. CDR3 bases: TGTGCCAGCAGCCAAGGAGTTCGGGGGGCAAACACCTTC.

The chain recombines TRBV6-5 with TRBJ1-1; a weak D match, TRBD1 (5 bases). Trimming took 2 bases from V and 1 from J, leaving 11 bases between them. The CDR3 contains 15 residues. CDR1 MNHEY and CDR2 SVGAGI come from the germline V gene. Written as DNA, the CDR3 is TGTGCCAGCAGTTACAAGGGGTCGGGGAACACTGAAGCTTTCTTT. Its translation is CASSYKGSGNTEAFF.

Notes on this clonotype: A read error may explain this, as a much larger clone is one base away. The chain recombines TRBV6-5 with TRBJ2-3, with 9 nucleotides matching TRBD2. Germline V gene lookup returns CDR1 MNHEY and CDR2 SVGAGI. The CDR3 is 14 residues long. CDR3 residues: CTSRASGAADTQYF. The CDR3 nucleotides are TGTACCAGCCGAGCTAGCGGGGCAGCAGATACGCAGTATTTT.

This clonotype was found a few times. The chain joins TRBV3-1 to TRBJ1-5; D unclear. CDR3 length equals 11 residues. Germline V CDR1 and CDR2: LGHDT, YNNKEL (reference sequence). Trimming removed 11 bases from V and 7 bases from J, with 12 bases in between. CDR3 sequence (DNA): TGTGCCGCAGGCCGAGACCAGCCCCAGCATTTT. Translation: CAAGRDQPQHF.

The genes are TRBV7-3 and TRBJ1-5; D is ambiguous. Germline V gives CDR1 SGHTA, CDR2 FQGTGA. This CDR3 region has 17 residues. The V gene lost 5 bases and the J gene lost 0 bases, with 17 bases spanning the gap. The CDR3 DNA follows: TGTGCCAGCAGCAGGGAGGCAGGAGAATATAGCAATCAGCCCCAGCATTTT. Translation gives CASSREAGEYSNQPQHF.